This T cell receptor (beta chain) was retrieved from a study of T cell repertoires in cytomegalovirus infection. TCRdb re-called the reads through MiXCR, storing one row per CDR3 protein. The data show 350,000 to 400,000 distinct CDR3 sequences, with about a third seen just once and approximately 12% held by the top ten. Comment on this clonotype: What it binds is not known.

Here the sequenced sample was cultured PBMCs, taken from culture after CMV antigen stimulation. The clonotype originates from a human donor in good health (CMV status not recorded). Some clones in this sample may be carry-over from other donors' samples.

The CDR3 DNA reads as TGTGCCAGCTCCGACGGACGGTCCACAGATACGCAGTATTTT. Amino acid sequence: CASSDGRSTDTQYF. The J gene is TRBJ2-3, the V gene TRBV18, with no clear D. The germline V gene has CDR1 KGHSH and CDR2 LQKENI. Deletions cut 6 bases from V and 2 bases from J, with 12 bases between. This CDR3 region has 14 residues.